The 30 T cell receptor beta chains listed next were all sequenced from one sample in a study of blood T cells in healthy people across ages. Using a J-beta primer mix together with a sample-barcoded 5' primer, a second PCR was run for roughly 6 to 12 cycles. TCRdb independently ran MiXCR on the 5' RACE reads; one entry per CDR3 protein. The data show about 1.6 million distinct CDR3 sequences, roughly 32% seen once. The sequencing sample was made of blood. These receptors were taken from a woman aged 25 to 39 in good health.

This rearrangement joins TRBV5-1 to TRBJ1-4; D is perhaps TRBD1 (6 bases). Germline CDR1 is SGHRS and CDR2 is YFSETQ. This CDR3 comprises 15 residues. The V gene lost 4 bases and the J gene lost 1 base, with 11 bases spanning the gap. Written as DNA, the CDR3 is TGCGCCAGCAGCGCCTCAGGGGAAACTAATGAAAAACTGTTTTTT. The encoded protein is CASSASGETNEKLFF.

J is TRBJ2-3 and V is TRBV4-1; TRBD2 matches 11 bases. The CDR3 runs 16 residues. The germline V gene has CDR1 MGHRA and CDR2 YSYEKL. V dropped 2 bases and J dropped 5; count of bases not matched to a gene: 6. CDR3 bases: TGCGCCAGCAGCCAATATAGCGGGGGGGCTGGAGATACGCAGTATTTT. Its protein product is CASSQYSGGAGDTQYF.

The chain uses TRBV27 and TRBJ1-2, with D unclear. Germline values: CDR1 MNHEY, CDR2 SMNVEV (reference sequence). Trimming stripped 4 bases from V and 4 bases from J, with 16 bases between. The CDR3 has 15 residues. The CDR3 loop is CASSSSPTGSYGYTF. The CDR3 DNA sequence: TGTGCCAGCAGTTCCTCCCCGACGGGAAGCTATGGCTACACCTTC.

In this sample, this clonotype turned up many times. The chain carries TRBV5-1 and TRBJ2-2, with 7 bases that match TRBD1. This CDR3 is 14 amino acids long. V was pared by 0 bases and J by 4 bases, with 0 bases of the junction left unmatched. Germline lookup yields CDR1 SGHRS and CDR2 YFSETQ. DNA for the CDR3: TGCGCCAGCAGCTTGGGGACAGGCACCGGGGAGCTGTTTTTT. This codes for CASSLGTGTGELFF.

V gene TRBV13 combines with J gene TRBJ1-1, with TRBD1 as a possible D gene (6 bases). Germline V gene data show CDR1 as PRHDT and CDR2 as FYEKMQ (reference sequence). V was cut by 1 base and J by 6 bases, with 21 bases left in between. This CDR3 contains 17 residues. Here the CDR3 DNA reads TGTGCCAGCAGCTTAGTCACTCTGGGACATTCTACCCCTGAAGCTTTCTTT. Translated, it gives CASSLVTLGHSTPEAFF.

This clonotype was seen only a few times. This chain joins TRBV6-4 and TRBJ2-1; 7 nucleotides line up with TRBD1. This CDR3 contains 16 residues. V lost 0 bases and J lost 5; bases outside the gene matches: 7. CDR1 and CDR2 from the germline V gene are MRHNA and SNTAGT. Written as DNA, the CDR3 is TGTGCCAGCAGTGACTCGGTGAGGACAGGCCACAATGAGCAGTTCTTC. Translating it yields CASSDSVRTGHNEQFF.

The chain is built from TRBV5-6 and TRBJ2-1; 8 nucleotides agree with TRBD1. Germline V gene lookup returns CDR1 SGHDT and CDR2 YYEEEE. Trimming cost V 4 bases and J 8 bases; bases outside gene matches: 14. This CDR3 spans 16 amino acids. CDR3 in amino acids: CASSGTQGDLGDEQFF. The CDR3 DNA is TGTGCCAGCAGCGGAACACAGGGGGATCTGGGCGATGAGCAGTTCTTC.

This clonotype occurred many times. This chain links TRBV20-1 with TRBJ1-5; 8 nucleotides agree with TRBD1. Looked up from germline, CDR1 is DFQATT and CDR2 is SNEGSKA (reference sequence). The CDR3 is made up of 14 amino acids. V trimming: 6 bases; J trimming: 1 base; junction bases outside the gene matches: 5. The CDR3 region is CSAQTGGSNQPQHF. The CDR3 DNA reads TGCAGTGCCCAAACAGGGGGAAGCAATCAGCCCCAGCATTTT.

J is TRBJ1-1 and V is TRBV20-1; D uncertain. The CDR3 is 13 amino acids. Germline CDR1 and CDR2: DFQATT and SNEGSKA (reference sequence). Trimming removed 4 bases from V and 11 bases from J, with 20 bases in between. The DNA for the CDR3 is TGCAGTGCTAAGGAGCCGGTGTTTCGCGTGGCTTTCTTT. Encoded protein: CSAKEPVFRVAFF.

This clonotype came up a few times. The chain is built from TRBV27 and TRBJ2-7; perhaps D is TRBD1 or TRBD2 (6 bases each). The germline V and J ends were trimmed by 5 bases and 2 bases, with 19 bases remaining between them. The CDR3 is made up of 16 amino acids. Germline loops: CDR1 MNHEY, CDR2 SMNVEV (reference sequence). CDR3 region: CASSPISRRGPYEQYF. The CDR3 DNA sequence: TGTGCCAGCAGTCCCATATCACGTCGGGGGCCCTACGAGCAGTACTTC.

V gene TRBV3-1 combines with J gene TRBJ1-5; the D is unclear. This CDR3 spans 14 amino acids. Germline V gene data show CDR1 as LGHDT and CDR2 as YNNKEL (reference sequence). The germline V and J ends were trimmed by 4 bases and 1 base, with 8 bases remaining between them. DNA for the CDR3: TGTGCCAGCAGCCCCCGGTCGAGCAATCAGCCCCAGCATTTT. Protein sequence: CASSPRSSNQPQHF.

In this sample, this clonotype turned up once. The chain combines TRBV5-5 with TRBJ2-3; the D gene is possibly TRBD1 (6 bases). The CDR3 length is 15 residues. The V end lost 4 bases, the J end lost 1 base, and 13 bases lay between the germline ends. CDR1 and CDR2 (germline): SGHKS, YYEKEE (reference sequence). Written as DNA, the CDR3 is TGTGCCAGCAGCCAGGGGATGGATCGCACAGATACGCAGTATTTT. Translation gives CASSQGMDRTDTQYF.

This clonotype was seen a few times. Since a much larger clone is just one base distant, this may be a read error. This sequence joins TRBV29-1 and TRBJ2-7; TRBD2 agrees at 7 bases. The closer fit of TRBJ2-5 to the DNA end suggests the J call may be wrong. Germline-derived CDR1 and CDR2 are SQVTM and ANQGSEA. The CDR3 spans 12 residues. The CDR3 DNA is TGCAGCGTAGCGAGCGGGGCAGGGACCCAGTACTTC. Encoded protein: CSVASGAGTQYF.

The J gene is TRBJ1-2, the V gene TRBV27, with a tentative D call TRBD1 (6 bases). Germline V gene data show CDR1 as MNHEY and CDR2 as SMNVEV (reference sequence). Trimming removed 1 base from V and 5 bases from J, with 14 bases in between. The CDR3 has 15 residues. CDR3 DNA sequence: TGTGCCAGCAGTTTATGGGGGGGCGCAGGGTATGGCTACACCTTC. Protein product: CASSLWGGAGYGYTF.

The chain carries TRBV12-3 or TRBV12-4 and TRBJ2-5, with D tentatively TRBD1 or TRBD2 (5 bases each). The length of the CDR3 is 17 residues. Trimming stripped 6 bases from V and 3 bases from J, with 23 bases between. In nucleotides, the CDR3 is TGTGCCAGCAGACAAGGGGCAGGAGGAGAAGTAAAAGAGACCCAGTACTTC. It specifies CASRQGAGGEVKETQYF.

The V gene is TRBV2, the J gene TRBJ2-1; 9 positions agree with TRBD2. Trimming removed 4 bases from V and 2 bases from J; junction bases left unmatched: 3. Germline CDR1 and CDR2: SNHLY and FYNNEI. The CDR3 loop spans 15 amino acids. This CDR3 reads CASSGERGAYNEQFF. In nucleotides, the CDR3 is TGTGCCAGCAGTGGGGAGCGGGGGGCCTACAATGAGCAGTTCTTC.

The V and J genes are TRBV9 and TRBJ2-1; D may be TRBD2 (6 bases). The V gene's germline CDR1 is SGDLS and CDR2 YYNGEE. The CDR3 totals 15 residues. V lost 4 bases and J lost 4, with 15 bases in between. CDR3 bases: TGTGCCAGCAGCTCCGCAGTGGGGGGTTACAATGAGCAGTTCTTC. Translating gives CASSSAVGGYNEQFF.

This clonotype was seen a few times. V usage is TRBV5-1 and J usage is TRBJ2-3, with TRBD1 matching 8 bases. The length of the CDR3 is 17 residues. V lost 0 bases, J lost 2 bases, and 8 bases stayed unmatched. The V gene's germline CDR1 is SGHRS and CDR2 YFSETQ. This chain's CDR3 is CASSLGDRTGPTDTQYF. CDR3 DNA: TGCGCCAGCAGCTTGGGGGACAGGACAGGGCCCACAGATACGCAGTATTTT.

This clonotype has more than one count but fewer than ten. This sequence joins TRBV29-1 and TRBJ2-1; a possible D gene is TRBD2 (5 bases). Germline V gives CDR1 SQVTM, CDR2 ANQGSEA. The CDR3 totals 15 residues. Trimming stripped 3 bases from V and 12 bases from J, with 24 bases between. For the CDR3, the DNA is TGCAGCGTTGAGGTCGGGGAAGGGCCCACCTATGGGCAGTTCTTC. It is translated as CSVEVGEGPTYGQFF.

This clonotype has only a few counts. The CDR3 DNA reads TGTGCCAGCAGCCCGGTCGACAGGGACAAAGAGACCCAGTACTTC. Its protein is CASSPVDRDKETQYF. The rearrangement joins TRBV5-4 to TRBJ2-4; 7 bases are shared with TRBD1. Matching the DNA end better, TRBJ2-5 makes the J call doubtful. Germline V gene data show CDR1 as SGHNT and CDR2 as YYREEE (reference sequence). The CDR3 covers 15 residues.

The CDR3 here is CASSSPRDEPGSIYF. The CDR3 DNA reads as TGTGCCAGCAGTTCACCCCGCGACGAGCCCGGCAGCATATATTTT. V gene TRBV27 combines with J gene TRBJ1-3, with unresolved D. The CDR3 is made up of 15 amino acids. Trimming stripped 4 bases from V and 12 bases from J, with 22 bases between. In germline, CDR1 is MNHEY, CDR2 SMNVEV (reference sequence).

This chain connects TRBV6-2 or TRBV6-3 to TRBJ2-5, with 7 bases fitting TRBD2. Germline CDR1 MNHEY, CDR2 SVGEGT. V shed 4 bases, J shed 5 bases, and the junction held 16 bases outside the gene matches. CDR3 length: 17 residues. DNA of the CDR3: TGTGCCAGCAGTTGGGGGGGGGACTCCCTCCCTCGGGAGACCCAGTACTTC. As protein: CASSWGGDSLPRETQYF.

This clonotype was counted at least ten times. The chain combines TRBV27 with TRBJ2-1, with 8 bases that match TRBD1. The CDR3 covers 15 residues. The ends lost 5 bases at V and 4 bases at J; junction bases unmatched: 7. CDR1 is MNHEY, CDR2 SMNVEV, per germline (reference sequence). CDR3 nucleotides: TGTGCCAGCAGTCAAGGGACAGGAGAGTACAATGAGCAGTTCTTC. Translation gives CASSQGTGEYNEQFF.

This chain links TRBV5-5 with TRBJ2-5; no definite D call. There are 16 residues in the CDR3. V was cut by 0 bases and J by 6 bases, with 18 bases left in between. Germline CDR1 reads SGHKS; CDR2 reads YYEKEE (reference sequence). CDR3: CASSLVLQPSVKTQYF. CDR3 DNA sequence: TGTGCCAGCAGCTTGGTACTGCAACCATCAGTAAAGACCCAGTACTTC.

In this sample, this clonotype turned up a few times. The V and J genes are TRBV30 and TRBJ1-1; unclear D gene. V lost 0 bases, J lost 4 bases, and 9 bases lay in between. The CDR3 has 13 residues. Per the germline V gene, CDR1 is GTSNPN and CDR2 is SVGIG (reference sequence). CDR3 in amino acids: CAWSVVGATEAFF. CDR3 nucleotides: TGTGCCTGGAGTGTCGTGGGAGCCACTGAAGCTTTCTTT.

This clonotype was counted ten times or more. The chain uses TRBV12-3 or TRBV12-4 and TRBJ2-1, with D unclear. The CDR3 covers 13 residues. Trimming removed 6 bases from V and 0 bases from J, with 6 bases in between. The CDR3 bases are TGTGCCAGCAGGCCTGTCTCCTACAATGAGCAGTTCTTC. Residues: CASRPVSYNEQFF.

This clonotype was seen at least ten times. This rearrangement joins TRBV29-1 to TRBJ2-5; D possibly matches TRBD1 or TRBD2 (7 bases each). The better agreement between TRBJ2-7 and the DNA end casts doubt on the J call. Germline CDR1 SQVTM, CDR2 ANQGSEA. This CDR3 has 13 residues. CDR3 sequence reads: CSVEGQGGYEQYF. The DNA for the CDR3 is TGCAGCGTTGAAGGACAGGGAGGGTACGAGCAGTACTTC.

J is TRBJ1-1 and V is TRBV3-1; the D gene is possibly TRBD1 (5 bases). V dropped 3 bases and J dropped 3 bases, with 8 bases sitting between them. Per germline, CDR1 LGHDT and CDR2 YNNKEL (reference sequence). The CDR3 consists of 13 residues. Written as DNA, the CDR3 is TGTGCCAGCAGCCATCAGGGACACACTGAAGCTTTCTTT. Translation gives CASSHQGHTEAFF.

This clonotype was seen more than once but under ten times. CDR3 coding DNA: TGTGCCAGCAGCCAGCACCTCCAAGAGACCCAGTACTTC. Residues: CASSQHLQETQYF. The chain carries TRBV3-1 and TRBJ2-5; D is uncertain. The CDR3 contains 13 residues. Per germline, CDR1 LGHDT and CDR2 YNNKEL (reference sequence). Trimming removed 3 bases from V and 1 base from J, with 6 bases in between.

The chain uses TRBV10-2 and TRBJ2-7, with 10 nucleotides matching TRBD1. The CDR3 is made up of 14 amino acids. The trim removed 8 bases at V and 6 bases at J, leaving 10 bases unmatched. Per germline, CDR1 WSHSY and CDR2 SAAADI. The CDR3 sequence is CASGGTGEFGEQYF. Written as DNA, the CDR3 is TGCGCCAGCGGTGGGACAGGGGAATTCGGCGAGCAGTACTTC.